This T cell receptor (beta chain) was sequenced in a study of T cell responses to AZD1222 COVID-19 vaccine. Sequencing used immunoSEQ multiplex PCR; TCRdb keeps in-frame clones, though not all of them. The sample contains about 150,000 clones, under 95% of which appear only once. The sample was peripheral blood, taken on day 0 of AZD1222 vaccination. The receptor was derived from an adult in good health.

The CDR3 sequence is CATRIWDGATDTQYF. In DNA, the CDR3 is TGTGCCACCCGTATTTGGGACGGCGCCACAGATACGCAGTATTTT. The chain uses TRBV19 and TRBJ2-3; TRBD1 or TRBD2 may be the D gene (5 bases each). Germline lookup yields CDR1 LNHDA and CDR2 SQIVND (reference sequence). The CDR3 consists of 15 residues. V was shortened by 10 bases and J by 2 bases, with 19 bases between the two germline ends.